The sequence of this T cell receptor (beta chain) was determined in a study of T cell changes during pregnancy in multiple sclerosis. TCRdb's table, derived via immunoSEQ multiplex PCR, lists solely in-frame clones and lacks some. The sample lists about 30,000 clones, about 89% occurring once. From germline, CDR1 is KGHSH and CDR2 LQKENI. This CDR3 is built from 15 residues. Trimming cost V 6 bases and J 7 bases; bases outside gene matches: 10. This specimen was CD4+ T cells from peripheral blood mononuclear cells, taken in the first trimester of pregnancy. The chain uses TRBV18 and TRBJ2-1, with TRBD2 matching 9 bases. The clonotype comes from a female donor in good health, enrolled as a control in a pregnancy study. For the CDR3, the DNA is TGTGCCAGCTCCCCCGGACTAGCGTGGCGTAATGAGCAGTTCTTC. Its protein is CASSPGLAWRNEQFF.